A single T cell receptor beta chain is shown here with its context. Profiling relied on immunoSEQ multiplex PCR, and the TCRdb table lists in-frame clones only, not all of them. The table shows nearly 40,000 clones, with roughly nine tenths occurring only once. This sample is drawn from a study of T cell changes during pregnancy in multiple sclerosis. Germline V gene data show CDR1 as LNHDA and CDR2 as SQIVND (reference sequence). CDR3 length equals 13 residues. Trimming removed 7 bases at V and 5 bases at J, with 12 bases between. The origin of this receptor is a female donor with multiple sclerosis, enrolled in a pregnancy study. Source: CD4+ T cells from peripheral blood mononuclear cells, taken before pregnancy. The chain joins TRBV19 to TRBJ1-5; the D gene is possibly TRBD1 (6 bases). DNA of the CDR3: TGTGCCAGTAACACAGGGAAGGATCAGCCCCAGCATTTT. Encoded protein: CASNTGKDQPQHF.